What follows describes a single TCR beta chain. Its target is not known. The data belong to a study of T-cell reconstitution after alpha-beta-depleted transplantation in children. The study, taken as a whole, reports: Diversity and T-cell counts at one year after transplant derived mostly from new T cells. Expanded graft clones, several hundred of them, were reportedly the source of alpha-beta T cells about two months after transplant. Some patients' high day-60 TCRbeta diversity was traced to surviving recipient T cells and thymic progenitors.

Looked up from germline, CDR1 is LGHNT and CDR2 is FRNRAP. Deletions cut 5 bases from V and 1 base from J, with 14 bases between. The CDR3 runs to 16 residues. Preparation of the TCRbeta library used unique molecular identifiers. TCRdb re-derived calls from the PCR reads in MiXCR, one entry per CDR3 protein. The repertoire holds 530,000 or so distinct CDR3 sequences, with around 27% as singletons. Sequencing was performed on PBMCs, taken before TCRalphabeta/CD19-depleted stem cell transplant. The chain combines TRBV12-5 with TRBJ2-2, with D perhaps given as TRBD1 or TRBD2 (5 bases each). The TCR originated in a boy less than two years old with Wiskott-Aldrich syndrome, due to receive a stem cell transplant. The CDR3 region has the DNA TGTGCTAGTGGTCTACCCGGGACGCAGAACACCGGGGAGCTGTTTTTT. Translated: CASGLPGTQNTGELFF.